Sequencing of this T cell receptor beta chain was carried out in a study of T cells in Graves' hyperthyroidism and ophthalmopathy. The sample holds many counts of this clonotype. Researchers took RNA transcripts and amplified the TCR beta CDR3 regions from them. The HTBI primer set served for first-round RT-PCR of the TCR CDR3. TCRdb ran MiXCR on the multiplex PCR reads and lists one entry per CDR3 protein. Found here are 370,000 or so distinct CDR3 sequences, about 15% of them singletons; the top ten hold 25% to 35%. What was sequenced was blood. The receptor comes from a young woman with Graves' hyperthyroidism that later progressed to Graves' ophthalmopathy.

The CDR3 bases are TGTGCCAGCAGACACGTGGGAGGGGAACACACAGATACGCAGTATTTT. Translated, it gives CASRHVGGEHTDTQYF. The chain employs TRBV2 and TRBJ2-3, with 7 bases fitting TRBD2. CDR1 SNHLY and CDR2 FYNNEI come from the germline V gene. The CDR3 loop spans 16 amino acids. V was pared by 6 bases and J by 2 bases, with 11 bases of the junction left unmatched.